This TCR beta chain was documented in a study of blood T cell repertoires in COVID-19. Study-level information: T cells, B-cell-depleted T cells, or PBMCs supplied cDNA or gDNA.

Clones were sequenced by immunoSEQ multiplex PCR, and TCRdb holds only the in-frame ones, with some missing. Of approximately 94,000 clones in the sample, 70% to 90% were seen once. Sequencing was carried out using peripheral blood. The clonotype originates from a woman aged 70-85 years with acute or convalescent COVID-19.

The CDR3 DNA reads TGTGCCAGCAGCTTGTCCGGGATTGAAAAACTGTTTTTT. This sequence encodes CASSLSGIEKLFF. The chain couples TRBV5-6 to TRBJ1-4; unclear D gene. The germline V and J ends were trimmed by 1 base and 7 bases, with 8 bases remaining between them. Germline lookup yields CDR1 SGHDT and CDR2 YYEEEE. CDR3 length: 13 residues.